Following are 12 T cell receptor beta chains from one sample sequenced in a study of control samples from healthy donors and cancer patients. Repertoires were generated with immunoSEQ multiplex PCR, while TCRdb's copy carries only in-frame clones and drops some. The sample lists about 80,000 clones; 65% to 90% were seen once. Sequencing was carried out using PBMCs. The receptor source for this set is a man aged 55 to 70 with head and neck cancer.

The rearrangement uses TRBV27 and TRBJ1-2; D possibly corresponds to TRBD1 (6 bases). Germline V gene lookup returns CDR1 MNHEY and CDR2 SMNVEV (reference sequence). The CDR3 length is 14 residues. The V end lost 9 bases, the J end lost 4 bases, and 18 bases lay between the germline ends. CDR3 in amino acids: CASSIRGGFYGYTF. The CDR3 region has the DNA TGTGCCAGTTCTATAAGGGGGGGTTTCTATGGCTACACCTTC.

The V and J genes are TRBV11-2 and TRBJ1-5; 8 positions match TRBD1. Germline loops: CDR1 SGHAT, CDR2 FQNNGV. With V trimmed by 5 bases and J by 0 bases, 3 bases remained unmatched. The CDR3 spans 15 residues. In DNA form, the CDR3 reads TGTGCCAGCAGCCGGACAGGGAATAGCAATCAGCCCCAGCATTTT. Amino acid sequence: CASSRTGNSNQPQHF. The full variable domain, its missing parts supplied by reference TRBV11-2 and TRBJ1-5, is EAGVAQSPRYKIIEKRQSVAFWCNPISGHATLYWYQQILGQGPKLLIQFQNNGVVDDSQLPKDRFSAERLKGVDSTLKIQPAKLEDSAVYLCASSRTGNSNQPQHFGDGTRLSIL.

The chain carries TRBV7-9 and TRBJ1-1; 7 bases line up with TRBD1. Unmatched junction bases numbered 8, after V lost 6 bases and J lost 4 bases. CDR1 and CDR2 (germline): SEHNR, FQNEAQ (reference sequence). This CDR3 is built from 14 residues. The CDR3 coding sequence is TGTGCCAGCAGGACAGGGTGGTCGGGCACTGAAGCTTTCTTT. As protein: CASRTGWSGTEAFF. The entire variable domain, with the rest obtained from reference TRBV7-9 and TRBJ1-1, is as follows: DTGVSQNPRHKITKRGQNVTFRCDPISEHNRLYWYRQTLGQGPEFLTYFQNEAQLEKSRLLSDRFSAERPKGSFSTLEIQRTEQGDSAMYLCASRTGWSGTEAFFGQGTRLTVV.

This chain uses TRBV5-6 with TRBJ2-7; D may be TRBD2 (6 bases). V was shortened by 4 bases and J by 2 bases, with 16 bases between the two germline ends. The V gene's germline CDR1 is SGHDT and CDR2 YYEEEE. The CDR3 length is 15 residues. The CDR3 nucleotides read TGTGCCAGCAGCGGAGGGGTCGGTAATCCCTACGAGCAGTACTTC. Amino acid sequence: CASSGGVGNPYEQYF.

V and J are TRBV19 and TRBJ1-1, with a possible D match to TRBD1 (6 bases). V shed 5 bases and J shed 5 bases, with 9 bases lying between them. The CDR3 is made up of 12 amino acids. CDR1 and CDR2 from the germline V gene are LNHDA and SQIVND (reference sequence). The CDR3 loop is CASSDQGTEAFF. DNA for the CDR3: TGTGCCAGTAGTGACCAGGGGACTGAAGCTTTCTTT.

This clone has just one count. CDR3 amino acids: CASSYSTSGPYEQFF. Written as DNA, the CDR3 is TGTGCCAGCAGTTACTCGACTAGCGGGCCCTATGAGCAGTTCTTC. V gene TRBV6-5 combines with J gene TRBJ2-1; TRBD2 matches 10 bases. The CDR3 extends over 15 amino acids. Germline lookup yields CDR1 MNHEY and CDR2 SVGAGI. The V and J ends lost 0 bases and 8 bases, in that order; junction bases with no gene match: 4.

The gene calls are TRBV19 and TRBJ2-7, with a possible D match to TRBD2 (6 bases). This CDR3 has 16 amino acids. Germline V gene data show CDR1 as LNHDA and CDR2 as SQIVND (reference sequence). V dropped 4 bases and J dropped 3 bases, with 19 bases sitting between them. The CDR3 DNA follows: TGTGCCAGTAGTAGGGGGGATCGGTCTATTTTCTACGAGCAGTACTTC. Protein product: CASSRGDRSIFYEQYF.

The chain is built from TRBV5-1 and TRBJ2-2, with D unresolved. Germline V gene lookup returns CDR1 SGHRS and CDR2 YFSETQ. Deletions cut 3 bases from V and 4 bases from J, with 13 bases between. The CDR3 spans 15 residues. CDR3 amino acids: CASSYSGTPTGELFF. The CDR3 nucleotides are TGCGCCAGCAGCTATTCAGGTACACCCACCGGGGAGCTGTTTTTT.

In its sample, this clone is medium-sized (0.01 to 0.1%). CDR3 coding DNA: TGTGCCAGTAGTATAGAGGGGGAGTGGAGCAATCAGCCCCAGCATTTT. It encodes CASSIEGEWSNQPQHF. This chain uses TRBV19 with TRBJ1-5; tentatively, D is TRBD1 (5 bases). The CDR3 length is 16 residues. The V gene lost 0 bases and the J gene lost 1 base, with 10 bases spanning the gap. Germline V gives CDR1 LNHDA, CDR2 SQIVND (reference sequence).

This sequence joins TRBV9 and TRBJ2-5; D is possibly TRBD2 (6 bases). The CDR3 extends over 15 amino acids. Germline V gene data show CDR1 as SGDLS and CDR2 as YYNGEE. Trimming removed 3 bases from V and 2 bases from J, with 14 bases in between. The CDR3 region is CASSARLGPQETQYF. DNA of the CDR3: TGTGCCAGCAGCGCCCGACTAGGCCCACAAGAGACCCAGTACTTC. The variable domain in full, with the rest retrieved from reference TRBV9 and TRBJ2-5, is DSGVTQTPKHLITATGQRVTLRCSPRSGDLSVYWYQQSLDQGLQFLIQYYNGEERAKGNILERFSAQQFPDLHSELNLSSLELGDSALYFCASSARLGPQETQYFGPGTRLLVL.

Worth noting for this clone: This sample also contains other DNA sequences that code for the same CDR3. The J gene is TRBJ2-7, the V gene TRBV27; 7 nucleotides line up with TRBD1. V lost 5 bases to trimming and J lost 4 bases; unmatched junction nucleotides: 5. Germline V gene sequence: CDR1 MNHEY, CDR2 SMNVEV (reference sequence). The length of the CDR3 is 13 residues. The DNA for the CDR3 is TGTGCCAGCAGTCGCAGGGGGTCATACGAGCAGTACTTC. It specifies CASSRRGSYEQYF.

The chain joins TRBV5-1 to TRBJ1-1; D gene ambiguous. This CDR3 spans 13 amino acids. Per the germline V gene, CDR1 is SGHRS and CDR2 is YFSETQ. V dropped 0 bases and J dropped 6 bases, with 9 bases sitting between them. CDR3 residues: CASSLEAGAEAFF. CDR3 nucleotides: TGCGCCAGCAGCTTGGAGGCCGGCGCTGAAGCTTTCTTT.